This record looks at one T cell receptor beta chain sequence and its context. The sample comes from a study of shared clonotypes between healthy human individuals. Measured with immunoSEQ multiplex PCR; TCRdb has only the in-frame clones, and not every one. The repertoire holds 1.5 million to 1.9 million clones, with approximately 98% as singletons. Specimen: naive CD4+ T cells sorted from blood. Subset defined: CD45RA+ positively selected. This sequence originates from a man aged 25-40 years in good health.

This CDR3 is CASSHRDENEQFF. The CDR3 DNA reads TGTGCCAGCAGCCACCGCGACGAGAATGAGCAGTTCTTC. The rearrangement joins TRBV5-4 to TRBJ2-1; D not certain. The CDR3 spans 13 residues. Germline V gives CDR1 SGHNT, CDR2 YYREEE (reference sequence). V lost 4 bases and J 7 bases, leaving 12 bases between the germline ends. The full variable domain, completed using reference TRBV5-4 and TRBJ2-1, is ETGVTQSPTHLIKTRGQQVTLRCSSQSGHNTVSWYQQALGQGPQFIFQYYREEENGRGNFPPRFSGLQFPNYSSELNVNALELDDSALYLCASSHRDENEQFFGPGTRLTVL.